This T cell receptor beta chain comes out of a study of PD-1 blockade in classical Hodgkin lymphoma. Trimming stripped 4 bases from V and 8 bases from J, with 8 bases between. The CDR3 is 11 amino acids. From germline, CDR1 is SQVTM and CDR2 ANQGSEA. Libraries were prepared by immunoSEQ multiplex PCR; TCRdb keeps only in-frame clonotypes and omits some of them. The sample lists around 30,000 clones, less than 80% occurring once. After autologous stem cell transplantation all patients relapsed, and prior brentuximab vedotin exposure differed between cohorts. This sequence was found in a human donor with classical Hodgkin lymphoma. The specimen comprised peripheral blood mononuclear cells (PBMCs), sampled before the second cycle of nivolumab. This chain connects TRBV29-1 to TRBJ1-4, with D unclear. Written as DNA, the CDR3 is TGCAGCGTTGTTCGCGAGGAAAAACTGTTTTTT. Its protein is CSVVREEKLFF.